The text below deals with one T cell receptor beta chain. Sequencing was performed with immunoSEQ multiplex PCR; in TCRdb, only in-frame clones are kept and a portion is missing. The top ten clones hold roughly 19% of a sample with around 100,000 clones, less than 85% of them seen once. Between the trimmed V and J ends, which lost 0 bases and 4 bases, there was a span of 12 bases. The germline V gene encodes CDR1 MGHRA and CDR2 YSYEKL. The CDR3 runs 15 residues. The data were obtained in a study of blood T cell repertoires in COVID-19. The chain recombines TRBV4-1 with TRBJ1-2, with D perhaps matching TRBD1 (5 bases). The TCR was taken from a man between 65 and 85 years old with active or convalescent COVID-19. Sample: peripheral blood. The CDR3 DNA sequence: TGCGCCAGCAGCCAAGAGCAAGGGGCCGGCTATGGCTACACCTTC. Translating it yields CASSQEQGAGYGYTF.